A single sample gave rise to the 14 T cell receptor beta chains below, sequenced in a study of Graves' ophthalmopathy and Graves' hyperthyroidism. The sequenced template was RNA, covering the TCR beta CDR3 region. First-round RT-PCR relied on HTBI primers, and a second-round multiplex PCR came next. TCRdb re-derived calls from the multiplex PCR reads in MiXCR, one entry per CDR3 protein. The sample has about 390,000 distinct CDR3 sequences, roughly 14% seen once; the top ten hold approximately 7%. Sequencing was performed on peripheral blood. The origin of the receptors is a woman aged 18-29 years with stable Graves' hyperthyroidism.

In its sample, this clonotype was seen many times. The chain combines TRBV2 with TRBJ2-5, with TRBD1 matching 7 bases. The CDR3 extends over 16 amino acids. The ends lost 0 bases at V and 4 bases at J; junction bases unmatched: 8. Looked up from germline, CDR1 is SNHLY and CDR2 is FYNNEI. CDR3 nucleotide sequence: TGTGCCAGCAGTGAAGCGCGGACAGGTGGGGGAGAGACCCAGTACTTC. Protein product: CASSEARTGGGETQYF.

In this sample, this clonotype turned up many times. The rearrangement links TRBV27 to TRBJ2-7; tentative D call: TRBD2 (6 bases). This CDR3 has 14 amino acids. The V gene's germline CDR1 is MNHEY and CDR2 SMNVEV (reference sequence). The V gene lost 4 bases and the J gene lost 0 bases, with 10 bases spanning the gap. Here the CDR3 DNA reads TGTGCCAGCAGTTCGGGGAGGAGCTCCTACGAGCAGTACTTC. The encoded protein is CASSSGRSSYEQYF.

This clonotype was seen at least ten times. At one of its ends the junction is not consistent with the germline gene, which may arise from a read error. This chain uses TRBV6-1 with TRBJ1-1; 9 bases line up with TRBD1. There are 14 residues in the CDR3. Germline CDR1 and CDR2: MNHNS and SASEGT. The chain's CDR3 is CASSRTGDDTEAFF. CDR3 coding DNA: TGTGCCAGCAGTCGGACAGGGGATGACACTGAAGCTTTCTTC.

The table lists this clonotype with a few counts. V and J are TRBV11-2 and TRBJ2-7; D remains unclear. V lost 4 bases and J lost 2, with 9 bases in between. CDR1 and CDR2 (germline): SGHAT, FQNNGV. The CDR3 has 13 residues. CDR3 loop: CASSYKSPYEQYF. As DNA, the CDR3 is TGTGCCAGCAGCTACAAAAGCCCCTACGAGCAGTACTTC.

This clonotype was observed many times. The V call is TRBV6-1, the J call TRBJ2-7; TRBD2 matches at 7 bases. The CDR3 covers 13 residues. With 8 bases clipped from V and 1 base from J, the junction kept 5 bases outside the gene matches. Germline assignment: CDR1 MNHNS and CDR2 SASEGT. CDR3 amino acids: CASPREGSYEQYF. The CDR3 DNA reads TGTGCCAGCCCCAGGGAGGGGTCCTACGAGCAGTACTTC.

This clonotype was counted at least ten times. The V call is TRBV13, the J call TRBJ2-7, with 12 nucleotides matching TRBD1. V lost 6 bases to trimming and J lost 4 bases; unmatched junction nucleotides: 10. Germline loops: CDR1 PRHDT, CDR2 FYEKMQ (reference sequence). CDR3 size: 16 residues. The CDR3 is CASSKAPGQGAYEQYF. The CDR3 DNA reads TGTGCCAGCAGTAAGGCCCCGGGACAGGGGGCATACGAGCAGTACTTC.

This clonotype was seen ten or more times. This rearrangement joins TRBV2 to TRBJ1-6; the D is unclear. Trimming removed 3 bases from V and 10 bases from J, with 10 bases in between. CDR1 SNHLY and CDR2 FYNNEI come from the germline V gene. This CDR3 is 13 amino acids long. CDR3 nucleotides: TGTGCCAGCAGTGAGCGGAGGAAATCACCCCTCCACTTT. Translated, it gives CASSERRKSPLHF.

This clonotype was seen a handful of times. CDR3 DNA sequence: TGTGCCAGCAGCTTGACAGGAAGCCGAGAGACCCAGTACTTC. Protein: CASSLTGSRETQYF. V usage is TRBV5-4 and J usage is TRBJ2-5, with D maybe TRBD1 (5 bases). V lost 1 base, J lost 4 bases, and 11 bases lay in between. Germline V gene sequence: CDR1 SGHNT, CDR2 YYREEE (reference sequence). The CDR3 contains 14 residues.

The chain joins TRBV6-1 to TRBJ2-5; TRBD2 matches at 8 bases. The germline gives CDR1 MNHNS, CDR2 SASEGT. V dropped 0 bases and J dropped 3; count of bases not matched to a gene: 9. The CDR3 contains 17 residues. This CDR3 reads CASSEAYSGGRKETQYF. Written as DNA, the CDR3 is TGTGCCAGCAGTGAAGCGTACAGCGGGGGCCGGAAAGAGACCCAGTACTTC.

This clonotype was counted many times. The chain couples TRBV7-6 to TRBJ2-7; 9 bases are a match to TRBD1. Germline lookup yields CDR1 SGHVS and CDR2 FNYEAQ. The CDR3 has 15 amino acids. V gave up 3 bases and J gave up 3 bases; unmatched junction bases: 6. Here the CDR3 DNA reads TGTGCCAGCAGCTTCGTCAGACAGGGGGTCTACGAGCAGTACTTC. Its translation is CASSFVRQGVYEQYF. The full variable domain, rest sourced from reference TRBV7-6 and TRBJ2-7, is GAGVSQSPRYKVTKRGQDVALRCDPISGHVSLYWYRQALGQGPEFLTYFNYEAQQDKSGLPNDRFSAERPEGSISTLTIQRTEQRDSAMYRCASSFVRQGVYEQYFGPGTRLTVT.

The chain recombines TRBV6-2 or TRBV6-3 with TRBJ1-1, with unresolved D. With 1 base removed from V and 3 bases from J, the gap between germline ends came to 9 bases. The germline V gene has CDR1 MNHEY and CDR2 SVGEGT. This CDR3 region has 14 residues. The DNA for the CDR3 is TGTGCCAGCAGTTACTTGGGCAGTGACACTGAAGCTTTCTTT. Translated: CASSYLGSDTEAFF.

This clonotype was counted at least ten times. V is TRBV29-1 and J is TRBJ1-2; the D gene is possibly TRBD1 (5 bases). Trimming left V 7 bases short and J 2 bases short, with 11 bases between. Germline values: CDR1 SQVTM, CDR2 ANQGSEA. CDR3 size: 12 residues. CDR3 residues: CSGTQGNYGYTF. DNA for the CDR3: TGCAGCGGGACGCAGGGAAACTATGGCTACACCTTC.

The table lists this clonotype with a few counts. The chain combines TRBV20-1 with TRBJ2-2, with 13 bases that match TRBD2. The germline gives CDR1 DFQATT, CDR2 SNEGSKA (reference sequence). Germline trimming cut 0 bases from V and 5 bases from J; bases unmatched to any gene: 3. CDR3 size: 16 residues. CDR3: CSARDGLAGATGELFF. CDR3 DNA sequence: TGCAGTGCTAGAGATGGACTAGCGGGGGCAACCGGGGAGCTGTTTTTT.

This clonotype was detected many times. The chain joins TRBV6-5 to TRBJ1-1; 8 bases are a match to TRBD1. Per the germline V gene, CDR1 is MNHEY and CDR2 is SVGAGI. V was pared by 5 bases and J by 0 bases, with 5 bases of the junction left unmatched. There are 15 residues in the CDR3. The CDR3 loop is CASSRTGPMNTEAFF. The CDR3 DNA sequence: TGTGCCAGCAGTAGGACAGGGCCCATGAACACTGAAGCTTTCTTT.